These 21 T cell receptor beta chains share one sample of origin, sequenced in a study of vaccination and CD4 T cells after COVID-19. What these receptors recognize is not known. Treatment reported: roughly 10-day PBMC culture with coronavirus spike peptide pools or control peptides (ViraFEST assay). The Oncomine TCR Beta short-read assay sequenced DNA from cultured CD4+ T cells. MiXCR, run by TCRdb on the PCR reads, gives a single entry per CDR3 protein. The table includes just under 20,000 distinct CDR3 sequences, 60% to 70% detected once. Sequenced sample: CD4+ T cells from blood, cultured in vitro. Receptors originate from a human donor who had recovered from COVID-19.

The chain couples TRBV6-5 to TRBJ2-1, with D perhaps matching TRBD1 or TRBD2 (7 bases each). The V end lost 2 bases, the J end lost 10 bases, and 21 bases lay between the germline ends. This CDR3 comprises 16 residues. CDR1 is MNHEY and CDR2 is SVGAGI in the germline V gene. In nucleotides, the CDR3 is TGTGCCAGCAGTTACAGGGGGCTAGCGGTACTTCTCGAGCAGTTCTTC. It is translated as CASSYRGLAVLLEQFF.

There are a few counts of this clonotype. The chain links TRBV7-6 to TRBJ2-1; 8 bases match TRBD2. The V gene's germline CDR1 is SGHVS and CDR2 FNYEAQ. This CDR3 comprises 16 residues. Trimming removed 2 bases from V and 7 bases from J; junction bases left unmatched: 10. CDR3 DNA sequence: TGTGCCAGCAGCTTAATGGTCGGGAGGGTGGGTAATGAGCAGTTCTTC. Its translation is CASSLMVGRVGNEQFF.

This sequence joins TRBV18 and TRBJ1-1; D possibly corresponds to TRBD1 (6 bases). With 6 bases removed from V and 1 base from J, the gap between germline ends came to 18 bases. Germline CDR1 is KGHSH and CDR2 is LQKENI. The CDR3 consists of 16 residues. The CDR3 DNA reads TGTGCCAGCTCGGACAGCGGGGGGATGGAGAACACTGAAGCTTTCTTT. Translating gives CASSDSGGMENTEAFF.

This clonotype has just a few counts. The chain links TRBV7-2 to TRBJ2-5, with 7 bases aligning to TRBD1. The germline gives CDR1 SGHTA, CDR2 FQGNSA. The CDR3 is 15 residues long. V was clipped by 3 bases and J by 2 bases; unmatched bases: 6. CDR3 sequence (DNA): TGTGCCAGCAGCTTTGCCGGGACAGCACAAGAGACCCAGTACTTC. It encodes CASSFAGTAQETQYF.

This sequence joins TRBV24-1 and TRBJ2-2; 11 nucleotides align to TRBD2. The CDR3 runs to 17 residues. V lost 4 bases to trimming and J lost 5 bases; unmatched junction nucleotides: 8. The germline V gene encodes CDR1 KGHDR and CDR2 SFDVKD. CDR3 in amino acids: CATSDPGTSGGTGELFF. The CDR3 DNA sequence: TGTGCCACCAGTGACCCCGGGACTAGCGGAGGTACCGGGGAGCTGTTTTTT.

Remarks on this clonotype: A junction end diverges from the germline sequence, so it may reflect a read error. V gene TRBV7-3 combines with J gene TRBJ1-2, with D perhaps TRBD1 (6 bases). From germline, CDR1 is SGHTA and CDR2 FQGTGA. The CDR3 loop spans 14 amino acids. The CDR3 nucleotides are TGTGCCAGCAGCCCTACAGGGAGAGGCGATGGCTACACCTTT. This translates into CASSPTGRGDGYTF.

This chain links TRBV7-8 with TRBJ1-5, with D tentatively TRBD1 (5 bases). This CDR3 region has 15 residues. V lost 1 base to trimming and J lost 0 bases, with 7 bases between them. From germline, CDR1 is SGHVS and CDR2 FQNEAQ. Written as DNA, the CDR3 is TGTGCCAGCAGCTTAGTGCAGGGTAGCAATCAGCCCCAGCATTTT. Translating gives CASSLVQGSNQPQHF.

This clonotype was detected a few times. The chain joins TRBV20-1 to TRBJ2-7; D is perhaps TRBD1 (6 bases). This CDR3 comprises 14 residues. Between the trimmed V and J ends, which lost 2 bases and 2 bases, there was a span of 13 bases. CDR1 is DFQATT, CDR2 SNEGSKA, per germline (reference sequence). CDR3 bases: TGCAGTGCTAGACCCGGGACACTAACCTACGAGCAGTACTTC. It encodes CSARPGTLTYEQYF.

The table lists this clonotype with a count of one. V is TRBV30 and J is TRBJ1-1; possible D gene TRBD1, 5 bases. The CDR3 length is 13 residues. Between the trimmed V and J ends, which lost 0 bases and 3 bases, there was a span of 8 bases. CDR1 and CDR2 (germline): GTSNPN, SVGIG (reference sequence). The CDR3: CAWSVQTDTEAFF. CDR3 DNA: TGTGCCTGGAGTGTACAGACAGACACTGAAGCTTTCTTT.

CDR3 sequence: CSARSGHDRELFF. The DNA of the CDR3 is TGCAGTGCTAGATCCGGGCACGATCGGGAGCTGTTTTTT. The chain couples TRBV20-1 to TRBJ2-2; D is ambiguous. V was shortened by 2 bases and J by 9 bases, with 13 bases between the two germline ends. Germline CDR1 and CDR2: DFQATT and SNEGSKA (reference sequence). The CDR3 is 13 residues long.

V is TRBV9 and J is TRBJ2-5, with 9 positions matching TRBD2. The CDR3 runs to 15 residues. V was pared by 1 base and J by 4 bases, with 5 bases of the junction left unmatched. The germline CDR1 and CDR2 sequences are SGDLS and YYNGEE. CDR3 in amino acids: CASSVTLAGRETQYF. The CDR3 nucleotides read TGTGCCAGCAGCGTAACCCTAGCGGGGAGAGAGACCCAGTACTTC.

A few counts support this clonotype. CDR3 protein: CATSDPGQLTGELFF. As DNA, the CDR3 is TGTGCCACCAGTGACCCGGGACAGTTAACCGGGGAGCTGTTTTTT. The chain has TRBV24-1 and TRBJ2-2; the match to TRBD1 covers 7 bases. V was pared by 4 bases and J by 5 bases, with 6 bases of the junction left unmatched. Germline CDR1 reads KGHDR; CDR2 reads SFDVKD. The CDR3 has 15 amino acids.

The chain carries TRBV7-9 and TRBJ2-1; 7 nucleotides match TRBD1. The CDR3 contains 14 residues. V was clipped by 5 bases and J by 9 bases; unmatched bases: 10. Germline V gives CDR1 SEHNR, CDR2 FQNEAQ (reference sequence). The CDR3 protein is CASSPVIGGVEQFF. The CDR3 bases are TGTGCCAGCAGCCCCGTTATAGGGGGCGTTGAGCAGTTCTTC.

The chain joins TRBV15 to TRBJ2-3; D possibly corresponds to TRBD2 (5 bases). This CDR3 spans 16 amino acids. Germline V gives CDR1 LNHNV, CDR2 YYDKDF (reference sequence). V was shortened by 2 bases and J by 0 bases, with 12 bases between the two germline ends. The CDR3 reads CATSRTRAVSTDTQYF. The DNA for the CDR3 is TGTGCCACCAGCAGAACTCGAGCGGTTAGCACAGATACGCAGTATTTT.

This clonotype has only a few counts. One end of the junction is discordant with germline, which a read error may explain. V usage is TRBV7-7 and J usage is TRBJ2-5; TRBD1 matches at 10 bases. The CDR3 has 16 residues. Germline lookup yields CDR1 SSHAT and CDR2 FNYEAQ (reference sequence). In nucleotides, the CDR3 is TGTGCTAGCAGCCTAATATATGACAGGGGGCGGGAGACCCAGTACTTC. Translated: CASSLIYDRGRETQYF. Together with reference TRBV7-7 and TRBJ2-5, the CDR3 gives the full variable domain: GAGVSQSPRYKVTKRGQDVTLRCDPISSHATLYWYQQALGQGPEFLTYFNYEAQPDKSGLPSDRFSAERPEGSISTLTIQRTEQRDSAMYRCASSLIYDRGRETQYFGPGTRLLVL.

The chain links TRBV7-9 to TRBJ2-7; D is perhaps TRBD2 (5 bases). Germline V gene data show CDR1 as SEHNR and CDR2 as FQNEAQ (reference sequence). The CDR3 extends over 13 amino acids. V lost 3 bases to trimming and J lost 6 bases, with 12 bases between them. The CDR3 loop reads CASSLFVGVEQYF. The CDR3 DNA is TGTGCCAGCAGCTTGTTTGTGGGAGTCGAGCAGTACTTC.

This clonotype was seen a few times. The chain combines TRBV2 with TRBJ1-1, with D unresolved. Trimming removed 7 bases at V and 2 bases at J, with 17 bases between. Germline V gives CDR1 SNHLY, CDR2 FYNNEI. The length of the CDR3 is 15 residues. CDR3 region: CASTGLRGSNTEAFF. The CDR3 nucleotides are TGTGCCAGCACCGGACTCAGAGGGAGTAACACTGAAGCTTTCTTT.

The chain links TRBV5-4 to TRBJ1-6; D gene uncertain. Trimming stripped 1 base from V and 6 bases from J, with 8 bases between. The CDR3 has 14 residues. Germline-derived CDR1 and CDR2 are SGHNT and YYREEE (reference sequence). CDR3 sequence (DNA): TGTGCCAGCAGCTTGATCCAGTCTAATTCACCCCTCCACTTT. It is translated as CASSLIQSNSPLHF.

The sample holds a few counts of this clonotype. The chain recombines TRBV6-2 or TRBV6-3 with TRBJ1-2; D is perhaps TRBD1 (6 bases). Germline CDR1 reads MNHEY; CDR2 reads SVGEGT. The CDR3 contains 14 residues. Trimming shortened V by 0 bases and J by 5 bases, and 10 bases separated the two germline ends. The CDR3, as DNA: TGTGCCAGCAGTTACTCGGGTGGGACATATGGCTACACCTTC. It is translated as CASSYSGGTYGYTF.

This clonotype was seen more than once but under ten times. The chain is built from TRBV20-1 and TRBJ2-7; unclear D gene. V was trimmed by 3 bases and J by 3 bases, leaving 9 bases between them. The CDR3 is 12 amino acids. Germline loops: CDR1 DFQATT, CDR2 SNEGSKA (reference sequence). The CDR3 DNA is TGCAGTGCTAGTGCCCCTAGCTACGAGCAGTACTTC. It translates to CSASAPSYEQYF.

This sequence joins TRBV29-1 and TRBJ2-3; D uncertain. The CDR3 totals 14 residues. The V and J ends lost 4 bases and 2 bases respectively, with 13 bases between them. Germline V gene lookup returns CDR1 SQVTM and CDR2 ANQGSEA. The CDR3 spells CSVGDSLHTDTQYF. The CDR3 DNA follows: TGCAGCGTTGGGGATAGCCTGCACACAGATACGCAGTATTTT.